Sequencing of this T cell receptor (beta chain) was carried out in a study of read filtering for tumor transcriptome and immune sequencing. Study-wide background: Mean patient age was roughly 61 years, range about 45 to 85; around 16 male, about 15 female. By R-ISS, stages I, II and III held 8, 16 and 7 patients. IR-seq gave about 4 to 10.27 million TCR reads per sample; RNA-seq gave about 80 to 1,400. Study results and limitations: Dropping single-read clonotypes raised IR-seq and RNA-seq shared-clonotype correlation.

This clonotype was picked up many times. Its specificity is not known. CDR1 is SEHNR and CDR2 is FQNEAQ in the germline V gene (reference sequence). This CDR3 is 12 amino acids long. Trimming took off 3 bases at V and 3 bases at J, with 4 bases between the two ends. The library was built from roughly 400 ng RNA with molecular barcoded adaptors for alpha/delta and beta/gamma chains. One entry per CDR3 protein, called by TCRdb with MiXCR from the reads. The sample carries tens of thousands of distinct CDR3 sequences, 10% to 15% recorded once. This receptor was taken from a donor at least 40 years old with multiple myeloma. Material for sequencing was a population of CD138-negative cells sorted from bone marrow. The chain carries TRBV7-9 and TRBJ2-3, with D unresolved. The CDR3, as DNA: TGTGCCAGCAGCTTCCTTACAGATACGCAGTATTTT. Its translation is CASSFLTDTQYF.